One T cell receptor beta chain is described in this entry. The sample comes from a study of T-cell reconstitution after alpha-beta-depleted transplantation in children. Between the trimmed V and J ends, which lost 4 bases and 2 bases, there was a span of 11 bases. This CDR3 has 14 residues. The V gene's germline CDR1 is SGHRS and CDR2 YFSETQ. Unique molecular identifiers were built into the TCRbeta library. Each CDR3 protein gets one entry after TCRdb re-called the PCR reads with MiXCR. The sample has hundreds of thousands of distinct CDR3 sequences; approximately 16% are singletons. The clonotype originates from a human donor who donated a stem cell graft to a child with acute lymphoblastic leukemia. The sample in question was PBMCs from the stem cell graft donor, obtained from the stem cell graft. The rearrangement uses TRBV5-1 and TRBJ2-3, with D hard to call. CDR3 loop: CASSLLFFTDTQYF. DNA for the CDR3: TGCGCCAGCAGCCTACTATTCTTCACAGATACGCAGTATTTT. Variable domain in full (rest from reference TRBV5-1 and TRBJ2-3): KAGVTQTPRYLIKTRGQQVTLSCSPISGHRSVSWYQQTPGQGLQFLFEYFSETQRNKGNFPGRFSGRQFSNSRSEMNVSTLELGDSALYLCASSLLFFTDTQYFGPGTRLTVL.